The rows below give T cell receptor beta chains drawn from one sample of a study of cytomegalovirus exposure and HLA in healthy donors. Sequencing was performed with immunoSEQ multiplex PCR; in TCRdb, only in-frame clones are kept and a portion is missing. The sample holds about 71,000 clones, about 94% seen once. The sequencing sample was made of PBMCs. These receptors were collected from a woman aged 18-29 years in good health and CMV-seronegative. Each CDR3 is given with its conserved first and last residue. Fields, in order: V gene, J gene, clone size, D gene, CDR3 DNA, CDR3 protein. The D gene is left open where the match is weak. Expanded clones get a size class; other rows say once, few or many, or leave the size out.

v_gene: TRBV19; j_gene: TRBJ2-1; abundance: NA; d_gene: NA; CDR3nt: TGTGCCAGTAGAATCTTGGGGGCTGGACGCAATGAGCAGTTCTTC; CDR3aa: CASRILGAGRNEQFF
v_gene: TRBV6-4; j_gene: TRBJ2-2; abundance: NA; d_gene: NA; CDR3nt: TGTGCCAGCAGTGCAGGGAACACCGGGGAGCTGTTTTTT; CDR3aa: CASSAGNTGELFF
v_gene: TRBV15; j_gene: TRBJ2-3; abundance: NA; d_gene: NA; CDR3nt: TGTGCCACCAGCAGCCGCTCTAGCGCAGATACGCAGTATTTT; CDR3aa: CATSSRSSADTQYF
v_gene: TRBV11-2; j_gene: TRBJ1-2; abundance: NA; d_gene: NA; CDR3nt: TGTGCCAGCAGCTTAGGGGCCGGCTACACCTTC; CDR3aa: CASSLGAGYTF
v_gene: TRBV6-5; j_gene: TRBJ1-4; abundance: NA; d_gene: TRBD1; CDR3nt: TGTGCCAGCAGAAACAGGGGGCGCGGGGAAAAACTGTTTTTT; CDR3aa: CASRNRGRGEKLFF
v_gene: TRBV5-6; j_gene: TRBJ1-6; abundance: NA; d_gene: TRBD1; CDR3nt: TGTGCCAGCAGACCACAGGGGGCTAGATCACCCCTCCACTTT; CDR3aa: CASRPQGARSPLHF
v_gene: TRBV27; j_gene: TRBJ1-2; abundance: NA; d_gene: NA; CDR3nt: TGTGCCAGCAGTTTATCGGCGGGGGTCTATGGCTACACCTTC; CDR3aa: CASSLSAGVYGYTF
v_gene: TRBV6-4; j_gene: TRBJ2-1; abundance: NA; d_gene: TRBD2; CDR3nt: TGTGCCAGCATGACTAGCGGGCGCCGACCGAGCTCCTACAATGAGCAGTTCTTC; CDR3aa: CASMTSGRRPSSYNEQFF
v_gene: TRBV19; j_gene: TRBJ2-7; abundance: NA; d_gene: TRBD2; CDR3nt: TGTGCCAGTAGTGAGCGGGGCCCGATGAGCGAGCAGTACTTC; CDR3aa: CASSERGPMSEQYF
v_gene: TRBV11-2; j_gene: TRBJ2-1; abundance: NA; d_gene: TRBD2; CDR3nt: TGTGCCAGCAGCTTAGACGGGACTAGTCACAATGAGCAGTTCTTC; CDR3aa: CASSLDGTSHNEQFF
v_gene: TRBV13; j_gene: TRBJ2-7; abundance: NA; d_gene: NA; CDR3nt: TGTGCCAGCAGCTTAGGTCCGGGGGACAGTGCCTACGAGCAGTACTTC; CDR3aa: CASSLGPGDSAYEQYF
v_gene: TRBV19; j_gene: TRBJ2-5; abundance: NA; d_gene: NA; CDR3nt: TGTGCCAGTAGTCCGAGCCGGAGGTTTCAAGAGACCCAGTACTTC; CDR3aa: CASSPSRRFQETQYF
v_gene: TRBV4-1; j_gene: TRBJ2-5; abundance: NA; d_gene: TRBD2; CDR3nt: TGCGCCAGCAGCCTTTTGAGGGCCGGGGGGCAAGAGACCCAGTACTTC; CDR3aa: CASSLLRAGGQETQYF
v_gene: TRBV6-6; j_gene: TRBJ1-4; abundance: NA; d_gene: NA; CDR3nt: TGTGCCAGCAGTTACGGGAGAACTAATGAAAAACTGTTTTTT; CDR3aa: CASSYGRTNEKLFF
v_gene: TRBV6-7; j_gene: TRBJ2-1; abundance: NA; d_gene: NA; CDR3nt: TGTGCCAGCTCCCAGAGCGGAATTTACAATGAGCAGTTCTTC; CDR3aa: CASSQSGIYNEQFF
v_gene: TRBV15; j_gene: TRBJ2-1; abundance: NA; d_gene: NA; CDR3nt: TGTGCCACCAGCAGATCTGACCGGGGCAATGAGCAGTTCTTC; CDR3aa: CATSRSDRGNEQFF
v_gene: TRBV18; j_gene: TRBJ2-6; abundance: NA; d_gene: NA; CDR3nt: TGTGCCAGCTCAGAACAGGGTACTGGGGCCAACGTCCTGACTTTC; CDR3aa: CASSEQGTGANVLTF
v_gene: TRBV28; j_gene: TRBJ1-1; abundance: NA; d_gene: TRBD1; CDR3nt: TGTGCCAGCAGTTTACCCAGGGGGCAGTTTAACACTGAAGCTTTCTTT; CDR3aa: CASSLPRGQFNTEAFF
v_gene: TRBV7-2; j_gene: TRBJ2-3; abundance: NA; d_gene: TRBD1; CDR3nt: TGTGCCAGCAGCTTAGCCGGGACAGGGGCCCCAGATACGCAGTATTTT; CDR3aa: CASSLAGTGAPDTQYF
v_gene: TRBV25-1; j_gene: TRBJ2-7; abundance: NA; d_gene: TRBD1; CDR3nt: TGTGCCAGCAGTGAGGAACGGGACAGGGGGATGTACGAGCAGTACTTC; CDR3aa: CASSEERDRGMYEQYF
v_gene: TRBV6-5; j_gene: TRBJ1-1; abundance: NA; d_gene: NA; CDR3nt: TGTGCCAGCAGCAACGGTTTGAACACTGAAGCTTTCTTT; CDR3aa: CASSNGLNTEAFF
v_gene: TRBV10-3; j_gene: TRBJ2-1; abundance: NA; d_gene: NA; CDR3nt: TGTGCCATCAGTGAGTCAGCGGGCTCCTACAATGAGCAGTTCTTC; CDR3aa: CAISESAGSYNEQFF
v_gene: TRBV28; j_gene: TRBJ2-1; abundance: NA; d_gene: TRBD2; CDR3nt: TGTGCCAGCAGAACACCTAGCGGGAGTTACAATGAGCAGTTCTTC; CDR3aa: CASRTPSGSYNEQFF
v_gene: TRBV27; j_gene: TRBJ2-6; abundance: NA; d_gene: NA; CDR3nt: TGTGCCAGCAGTCGGACATCAAAGGCCTCTGGGGCCAACGTCCTGACTTTC; CDR3aa: CASSRTSKASGANVLTF
v_gene: TRBV18; j_gene: TRBJ2-1; abundance: NA; d_gene: NA; CDR3nt: TGTGCCAGCTCACCTCCGTTTGTGGAGTACAATGAGCAGTTCTTC; CDR3aa: CASSPPFVEYNEQFF
v_gene: TRBV28; j_gene: TRBJ1-5; abundance: NA; d_gene: TRBD1; CDR3nt: TGTGCCAGCAGTTACAGGGGGCCCTGGGGCAATCAGCCCCAGCATTTT; CDR3aa: CASSYRGPWGNQPQHF
v_gene: TRBV4-3; j_gene: TRBJ1-2; abundance: NA; d_gene: NA; CDR3nt: TGCGCCAGCAGCCAAGATGGGGAGACAGGCTATGGCTACACCTTC; CDR3aa: CASSQDGETGYGYTF
v_gene: TRBV7-2; j_gene: TRBJ2-1; abundance: NA; d_gene: TRBD2; CDR3nt: TGTGCCAGCAGCTTAGGTCGCGGGAGGGTGAGGTCCTACAATGAGCAGTTCTTC; CDR3aa: CASSLGRGRVRSYNEQFF
v_gene: TRBV29-1; j_gene: TRBJ2-1; abundance: NA; d_gene: TRBD2; CDR3nt: TGCAGCGAGGCCCGATCTAGCGGATACAATGAGCAGTTCTTC; CDR3aa: CSEARSSGYNEQFF
v_gene: TRBV6-1; j_gene: TRBJ1-3; abundance: NA; d_gene: TRBD1; CDR3nt: TGTGCCAGCAGTGAAATTGACAGGGCGGGAAACACCATATATTTT; CDR3aa: CASSEIDRAGNTIYF
v_gene: TRBV7-2; j_gene: TRBJ2-3; abundance: NA; d_gene: TRBD2; CDR3nt: TGTGCCAGCAGCTGGGGACTAGCGGGGCAAGATACGCAGTATTTT; CDR3aa: CASSWGLAGQDTQYF
v_gene: TRBV6-5; j_gene: TRBJ1-4; abundance: NA; d_gene: NA; CDR3nt: TGTGCCAGCAGTTACTCGCCTCCACTAGCGGGTGAAAAACTGTTTTTT; CDR3aa: CASSYSPPLAGEKLFF
v_gene: TRBV27; j_gene: TRBJ1-6; abundance: NA; d_gene: NA; CDR3nt: TGTGCCAGCAGTTTGGGGACATCTGGGTCACCCCTCCACTTT; CDR3aa: CASSLGTSGSPLHF
v_gene: TRBV9; j_gene: TRBJ1-2; abundance: NA; d_gene: NA; CDR3nt: TGTGCCAGCAGCGTAGCCACAGCTAACTATGGCTACACCTTC; CDR3aa: CASSVATANYGYTF
v_gene: TRBV10-3; j_gene: TRBJ1-5; abundance: NA; d_gene: NA; CDR3nt: TGTGCCATGGGGGGGCAAAATCAGCCCCAGCATTTT; CDR3aa: CAMGGQNQPQHF
v_gene: TRBV7-3; j_gene: TRBJ1-1; abundance: NA; d_gene: NA; CDR3nt: TGTGCCAGCAGCTCGGAGGGATTGCACACTGAAGCTTTCTTT; CDR3aa: CASSSEGLHTEAFF
v_gene: TRBV27; j_gene: TRBJ2-7; abundance: NA; d_gene: NA; CDR3nt: TGTGCCAGCAGTTGGGGCCAGGCCTACGAGCAGTACTTC; CDR3aa: CASSWGQAYEQYF
v_gene: TRBV19; j_gene: TRBJ2-5; abundance: NA; d_gene: NA; CDR3nt: TGTGCCAGTAGTATAGAAGGAGGATGGGAGACCCAGTACTTC; CDR3aa: CASSIEGGWETQYF
v_gene: TRBV6-1; j_gene: TRBJ1-4; abundance: NA; d_gene: TRBD1; CDR3nt: TGTGCCAGCAGTGGCGACAGGGGGGAGTCTCCGTTTTTT; CDR3aa: CASSGDRGESPFF
v_gene: TRBV7-2; j_gene: TRBJ2-7; abundance: NA; d_gene: NA; CDR3nt: TGTGCCAGCAGCTCATATAGCAGCGAGCAGTACTTC; CDR3aa: CASSSYSSEQYF
v_gene: TRBV6-5; j_gene: TRBJ1-5; abundance: NA; d_gene: TRBD1; CDR3nt: TGTGCCAGCAGGCGACAGGGGGCGAATCAGCCCCAGCATTTT; CDR3aa: CASRRQGANQPQHF
v_gene: TRBV30; j_gene: TRBJ2-5; abundance: NA; d_gene: NA; CDR3nt: TGTGCCTTCGGCAGGGGTCGGGGAGAGACCCAGTACTTC; CDR3aa: CAFGRGRGETQYF
v_gene: TRBV28; j_gene: TRBJ1-2; abundance: NA; d_gene: TRBD1; CDR3nt: TGTGCCAGCAGGACAGGGGGCGGGATGACGAACTATGGCTACACCTTC; CDR3aa: CASRTGGGMTNYGYTF
v_gene: TRBV11-2; j_gene: TRBJ1-2; abundance: NA; d_gene: TRBD1; CDR3nt: TGTGCCAGCAGCCTCGGACAGGGTAGGCGCTACACCTTC; CDR3aa: CASSLGQGRRYTF
v_gene: TRBV30; j_gene: TRBJ2-1; abundance: NA; d_gene: NA; CDR3nt: TGTGCCTGGAGTGTAGGAGTGGGGGCGAATGAGCAGTTCTTC; CDR3aa: CAWSVGVGANEQFF
v_gene: TRBV15; j_gene: TRBJ2-3; abundance: NA; d_gene: TRBD1; CDR3nt: TGTGCCACCAGCAGAGACCGGGGACAGGGGGCCGATACGCAGTATTTT; CDR3aa: CATSRDRGQGADTQYF
v_gene: TRBV11-1; j_gene: TRBJ1-1; abundance: NA; d_gene: NA; CDR3nt: TGTGCCACTCGTGGGGGGGTGAACACTGAAGCTTTCTTT; CDR3aa: CATRGGVNTEAFF
v_gene: TRBV9; j_gene: TRBJ1-3; abundance: NA; d_gene: NA; CDR3nt: TGTGCCAGCAGCTCAGAGGTTCGCGGAGACACCATATATTTT; CDR3aa: CASSSEVRGDTIYF
v_gene: TRBV5-1; j_gene: TRBJ1-5; abundance: NA; d_gene: TRBD1; CDR3nt: TGCGCCAGCATCAAACCGGGACAGGGGGCGGGAAACAATCAGCCCCAGCATTTT; CDR3aa: CASIKPGQGAGNNQPQHF
v_gene: TRBV5-4; j_gene: TRBJ2-3; abundance: NA; d_gene: TRBD2; CDR3nt: TGTGCCAGCAGCGGACGGGAGGGGCCCGGAGATACGCAGTATTTT; CDR3aa: CASSGREGPGDTQYF
v_gene: TRBV7-9; j_gene: TRBJ1-4; abundance: NA; d_gene: TRBD1; CDR3nt: TGTGCCAGCAGCTTAGTCCAGGGGACAGGGGATGGAAATGAAAAACTGTTTTTT; CDR3aa: CASSLVQGTGDGNEKLFF
v_gene: TRBV14; j_gene: TRBJ2-7; abundance: few; d_gene: NA; CDR3nt: TGTGCCAGCAGCCAATACGGCGGGAAGAACGAGCAGTACTTC; CDR3aa: CASSQYGGKNEQYF
v_gene: TRBV7-9; j_gene: TRBJ2-7; abundance: NA; d_gene: NA; CDR3nt: TGTGCCAGCAGCCCAGGAAACTACGAGCAGTACTTC; CDR3aa: CASSPGNYEQYF
v_gene: TRBV4-2; j_gene: TRBJ2-3; abundance: NA; d_gene: TRBD2; CDR3nt: TGTGCCAGCAGCCAGGGGACTAGCGGGGGGGCAGATACGCAGTATTTT; CDR3aa: CASSQGTSGGADTQYF